A single sample gave rise to the 18 T cell receptor beta chains below, sequenced in a study of early T cells in non-severe SARS-CoV-2 infection. TCRdb re-called the 5' RACE reads through MiXCR, storing one row per CDR3 protein. Of roughly 35,000 distinct CDR3 sequences listed, 5% to 6.5% are singletons. Input material: whole blood. The receptors shown here come from an adult who was a healthcare worker with PCR-confirmed SARS-CoV-2 infection or an uninfected control (not recorded which).

This sequence joins TRBV18 and TRBJ2-5, with no clear D. CDR3 length equals 13 residues. The V and J ends lost 4 bases and 5 bases respectively, with 11 bases between them. Looked up from germline, CDR1 is KGHSH and CDR2 is LQKENI. The CDR3 region is CASSRVLRETQYF. CDR3 sequence (DNA): TGTGCCAGCTCACGGGTCCTTAGGGAGACCCAGTACTTC. The whole variable domain, remainder taken from reference TRBV18 and TRBJ2-5, is NAGVMQNPRHLVRRRGQEARLRCSPMKGHSHVYWYRQLPEEGLKFMVYLQKENIIDESGMPKERFSAEFPKEGPSILRIQQVVRGDSAAYFCASSRVLRETQYFGPGTRLLVL.

This clonotype came up a few times. The chain links TRBV24-1 to TRBJ2-3; 8 bases match TRBD1. Germline CDR1 is KGHDR and CDR2 is SFDVKD. V lost 5 bases to trimming and J lost 5 bases; unmatched junction nucleotides: 11. The CDR3 extends over 16 amino acids. CDR3 protein: CATSAADRGTGDTQYF. The CDR3 nucleotides read TGTGCCACCAGTGCCGCAGACAGGGGCACCGGAGATACGCAGTATTTT.

The V call is TRBV27, the J call TRBJ2-5, with a possible D match to TRBD2 (5 bases). Germline lookup yields CDR1 MNHEY and CDR2 SMNVEV (reference sequence). The CDR3 has 13 residues. The V end lost 3 bases, the J end lost 2 bases, and 7 bases lay between the germline ends. The CDR3 is CASSLERQETQYF. The DNA of the CDR3 is TGTGCCAGCAGTTTGGAGCGGCAAGAGACCCAGTACTTC.

This clonotype was observed at least ten times. J is TRBJ1-3 and V is TRBV7-9; D is ambiguous. There are 14 residues in the CDR3. Looked up from germline, CDR1 is SEHNR and CDR2 is FQNEAQ (reference sequence). V was trimmed by 5 bases and J by 1 base, leaving 9 bases between them. The CDR3 protein is CASSVTESGNTIYF. The CDR3 DNA reads TGTGCCAGCAGCGTTACCGAGTCTGGAAACACCATATATTTT.

This clonotype was seen many times. The chain joins TRBV7-6 to TRBJ2-1; weak D call: TRBD1 (6 bases). The CDR3 length is 15 residues. Germline loops: CDR1 SGHVS, CDR2 FNYEAQ. V lost 4 bases and J lost 1, with 11 bases in between. In nucleotides, the CDR3 is TGTGCCAGCAGCTCCCGACAGGTATCCTACAATGAGCAGTTCTTC. Translating it yields CASSSRQVSYNEQFF.

This clonotype was counted only a few times. J is TRBJ2-2 and V is TRBV6-1; TRBD2 might be the D (5 bases). V was cut by 6 bases and J by 3 bases, with 11 bases left in between. Per germline, CDR1 MNHNS and CDR2 SASEGT. The CDR3 covers 14 residues. CDR3 bases: TGTGCCAGCAGGGTTCAAGCGGACACCGGGGAGCTGTTTTTT. This gives the protein CASRVQADTGELFF.

This clonotype has a count of ten or more. The chain combines TRBV7-2 with TRBJ1-1, with D perhaps matching TRBD1 (5 bases). This CDR3 has 16 amino acids. Trimming took 4 bases from V and 1 from J, leaving 16 bases between them. The germline V gene encodes CDR1 SGHTA and CDR2 FQGNSA. CDR3: CASSWAAQRGNTEAFF. DNA of the CDR3: TGTGCCAGCAGCTGGGCTGCACAGAGGGGGAACACTGAAGCTTTCTTT.

This clonotype was counted only a few times. The chain is built from TRBV20-1 and TRBJ2-5, with 10 bases identical to TRBD2. The CDR3 contains 14 residues. V dropped 0 bases and J dropped 5; count of bases not matched to a gene: 3. Germline V gene lookup returns CDR1 DFQATT and CDR2 SNEGSKA (reference sequence). CDR3 protein: CSAREASGGETQYF. The CDR3 DNA follows: TGCAGTGCTAGAGAGGCTAGCGGGGGTGAGACCCAGTACTTC.

This clonotype showed up many times. The chain joins TRBV12-3 or TRBV12-4 to TRBJ1-2; D is uncertain. This CDR3 has 12 amino acids. The V gene lost 2 bases and the J gene lost 10 bases, with 11 bases spanning the gap. The CDR3 loop reads CASSLRSLVYTF. In nucleotides, the CDR3 is TGTGCCAGCAGTTTAAGGTCCCTCGTCTACACCTTC.

This clonotype was detected a few times. V and J are TRBV4-3 and TRBJ2-2; unclear D gene. This CDR3 region has 14 residues. CDR1 is LGHNA and CDR2 is YSLEER in the germline V gene. The V end lost 0 bases, the J end lost 5 bases, and 7 bases lay between the germline ends. CDR3 loop: CASSQDSGTGELFF. Here the CDR3 DNA reads TGCGCCAGCAGCCAAGATAGTGGGACCGGGGAGCTGTTTTTT.

At least ten counts were recorded for this clonotype. V and J are TRBV5-1 and TRBJ2-3; 9 bases agree with TRBD1. V shed 3 bases and J 6 bases; nucleotides not matched to a gene: 14. Germline V gene data show CDR1 as SGHRS and CDR2 as YFSETQ. This CDR3 comprises 17 residues. The CDR3 nucleotides read TGCGCCAGCAGCTGGGGACAGGGAGTTCTGCGAGGGGATACGCAGTATTTT. Its translation is CASSWGQGVLRGDTQYF.

This clonotype showed up many times. V and J are TRBV12-3 or TRBV12-4 and TRBJ2-2, with 11 positions matching TRBD1. V shed 4 bases and J 4 bases; nucleotides not matched to a gene: 2. This CDR3 is built from 15 residues. CDR3 bases: TGTGCCAGCAGTTCGGGGACAGGGGGCACCGGGGAGCTGTTTTTT. Its protein product is CASSSGTGGTGELFF.

V is TRBV20-1 and J is TRBJ2-1, with D perhaps being TRBD1 or TRBD2 (6 bases each). The germline V gene encodes CDR1 DFQATT and CDR2 SNEGSKA (reference sequence). The CDR3 is made up of 14 amino acids. Trimming took off 2 bases at V and 2 bases at J, with 10 bases between the two ends. For the CDR3, the DNA is TGCAGTGCTAGACCGCGGGACACCTACAATGAGCAGTTCTTC. Amino acid sequence: CSARPRDTYNEQFF.

In this sample, this clonotype turned up many times. This chain joins TRBV7-9 and TRBJ2-3, with 7 bases matching TRBD2. CDR3 length: 15 residues. Germline V lookup: CDR1 SEHNR, CDR2 FQNEAQ (reference sequence). V lost 5 bases and J lost 2; bases outside the gene matches: 7. In DNA, the CDR3 is TGTGCCAGCAGCAATTGGGACTACCCCACAGATACGCAGTATTTT. Protein sequence: CASSNWDYPTDTQYF. Filled out from reference TRBV7-9 and TRBJ2-3, the complete variable domain reads DTGVSQNPRHKITKRGQNVTFRCDPISEHNRLYWYRQTLGQGPEFLTYFQNEAQLEKSRLLSDRFSAERPKGSFSTLEIQRTEQGDSAMYLCASSNWDYPTDTQYFGPGTRLTVL.

Many counts were recorded for this clonotype. The chain carries TRBV20-1 and TRBJ2-1; D not resolved. The CDR3 runs to 12 residues. CDR1 DFQATT and CDR2 SNEGSKA come from the germline V gene (reference sequence). The CDR3: CSPRPAMVEQFF. DNA for the CDR3: TGCAGCCCACGGCCGGCTATGGTTGAGCAGTTCTTC.

This clonotype occurred many times. The chain combines TRBV29-1 with TRBJ1-3; D ambiguous. V was trimmed by 6 bases and J by 0 bases, leaving 9 bases between them. Germline lookup yields CDR1 SQVTM and CDR2 ANQGSEA. This CDR3 is built from 13 residues. The CDR3 sequence is CSVRLHSGNTIYF. In DNA, the CDR3 is TGCAGCGTGAGACTACACTCTGGAAACACCATATATTTT.

This clonotype was seen a few times. The gene calls are TRBV18 and TRBJ2-3; the match to TRBD2 covers 9 bases. The CDR3 runs 17 residues. The J segment lost 1 base and the V segment lost 0 bases, leaving 5 bases of the junction unmatched. Germline V gives CDR1 KGHSH, CDR2 LQKENI. CDR3 DNA: TGTGCCAGCTCACCACCGACGACTAGCGGACGCACAGATACGCAGTATTTT. This gives the protein CASSPPTTSGRTDTQYF.

This clonotype was counted many times. The gene calls are TRBV6-6 and TRBJ2-7, with 10 bases fitting TRBD1. Germline V CDR1 and CDR2: MNHNY, SVGAGI (reference sequence). CDR3 length: 14 amino acids. The junction had 3 bases not matched to a gene; V was cut back by 2 bases and J by 5 bases. The CDR3 region has the DNA TGTGCCAGCAGTTACGTGACAGGGGGCGACGAGCAGTACTTC. The encoded protein is CASSYVTGGDEQYF.